This T cell receptor (beta chain) was recovered during a study of OX40 agonist ivuxolimab in advanced cancers. Regarding the complete study: Ivuxolimab was an agonistic, fully human IgG2 monoclonal antibody directed against OX40 (CD134), a costimulatory receptor. Intravenous ivuxolimab was administered to patients every 2 weeks at six dose levels: 0.01, 0.1, 0.3, 1.5, 3 and 10 mg/kg. Among the roughly 52 dose-escalation patients, about 19 had hepatocellular carcinoma, around 15 melanoma, 9 renal cell carcinoma and 9 head and neck cancer. The dose-escalation cohort was about 83% male with a mean age of roughly 60 years, ranging from roughly 20 to 80. Patients were allowed to have had prior anti-PD-1, anti-PD-L1 or anti-CTLA-4 therapy, and approximately 39% of the dose-escalation patients had been treated with checkpoint inhibitors. Partial responses were achieved by three dose-escalation patients, of whom one had hepatocellular carcinoma and two had cutaneous melanoma. Peripheral TCRbeta sequencing aimed to test whether ivuxolimab altered TCR sequence diversity and caused clonal T-cell expansion. The paper describes the monotherapy dose-escalation part (N = 52 patients) of the phase I trial of ivuxolimab.

The CDR3 goes from the cysteine to the phenylalanine over 15 residues. Only the CDR3 region is kept as DNA, spanning 45 bases read in frame from base 1. The junction shows trimming of 4 bases on V and 8 bases on J, and the gene matches do not reach 10 bases of it. CDR1 and CDR2, per the germline V gene, are SGHRS and YFSETQ. The trial excluded patients who had a history of autoimmune disease or who were on systemic immunosuppression. Peripheral blood for TCR sequencing was drawn from every dose cohort at baseline, at cycle 4 day 1 and at cycle 7 day 1. Samples came from an open-label, multicenter, first-in-human phase I dose-escalation trial of ivuxolimab. Adults with locally advanced or metastatic head and neck squamous cell, hepatocellular, melanoma or renal cell carcinoma were enrolled in the trial. Before TCR sequencing, CD4+ T cells and CD8+ T cells from peripheral blood were sorted into separate populations.

The paper as a whole reports these results and caveats: Low levels of normalized T-cell clonal expansion were also seen in some patients who did not respond. Which antigens the clonally expanded peripheral T cells were specific for was not determined. After ivuxolimab, more expanded clones were found on average in CD8+ T cells than in CD4+ T cells. At doses of 0.1 to 3.0 mg/kg, clonal expansion of both CD4+ and CD8+ T cells in blood was seen between baseline and week 6. In the 0.1-3.0 mg/kg groups, partial responders had among the lowest normalized peripheral clonal expansion, particularly in CD8+ T cells.

Genomic DNA was isolated from the sorted cells so that the TCRbeta CDR3 region could be sequenced. The immunoSEQ Assay was used for sequencing of TCRbeta CDR3 regions. The immuneACCESS repertoire file appears here via TCRdb, limited to in-frame rearrangements. These files lack a portion of the clones; in checked studies, under half of the deficit traces to unresolved V genes, and the cause of the others is not known. The sample includes over 80,000 clones, with approximately 91% observed a single time. 0.33% of the sample belongs to the ten largest clones. Remarks on this clone: Its antigen remains unidentified. One base away there is no much larger clone; base qualities are not given.

The clonotype was recovered from an adult with an advanced solid tumor such as melanoma, head and neck, liver or kidney cancer. The material was CD4+ or CD8+ T cells sorted from blood, obtained in a trial of the OX40 agonist ivuxolimab. The chain is assembled from TRBV5-1 and TRBJ1-4; 8 nucleotides in the junction match TRBD1. The nucleotide sequence is given as TGCGCCAGCAGCCCCGGGACAGGCCCGGGCGAAAAACTGTTTTTT. It codes for CASSPGTGPGEKLFF.